Presented here are 17 T cell receptor beta chains from one specimen sequenced in a study of blood T cell repertoires in COVID-19. Clones were sequenced by immunoSEQ multiplex PCR, and TCRdb holds only the in-frame ones, with some missing. The sample carries about 120,000 clones, approximately 87% recorded once. The specimen was peripheral blood. Receptors were obtained from a man younger than 40 with acute or convalescent COVID-19.

The rearrangement joins TRBV9 to TRBJ2-2; a possible D gene is TRBD1 (5 bases). The CDR3 totals 13 residues. Trimming shortened V by 6 bases and J by 6 bases, and 12 bases separated the two germline ends. In germline, CDR1 is SGDLS, CDR2 YYNGEE. The CDR3 DNA sequence: TGTGCCAGCACTCACCAGGGTTCCGGGGAGCTGTTTTTT. Amino acid sequence: CASTHQGSGELFF.

This chain joins TRBV6-4 and TRBJ2-3, with 11 positions matching TRBD2. The junction had 6 bases not matched to a gene; V was cut back by 3 bases and J by 4 bases. The CDR3 length is 16 residues. From germline, CDR1 is MRHNA and CDR2 SNTAGT. The CDR3 protein is CASSDSTSGGPDTQYF. The CDR3, as DNA: TGTGCCAGCAGTGATTCAACTAGCGGGGGCCCAGATACGCAGTATTTT.

This clone appeared a few times. Other DNA sequences in the same sample also yield this CDR3. V and J are TRBV19 and TRBJ1-5, with D unclear. The length of the CDR3 is 13 residues. CDR1 is LNHDA, CDR2 SQIVND, per germline (reference sequence). V lost 3 bases to trimming and J lost 5 bases, with 8 bases between them. The chain's CDR3 is CASSIRGYQPQHF. DNA of the CDR3: TGTGCCAGTAGTATTCGAGGTTATCAGCCCCAGCATTTT.

The gene calls are TRBV7-9 and TRBJ1-2; 7 nucleotides line up with TRBD1. Looked up from germline, CDR1 is SEHNR and CDR2 is FQNEAQ (reference sequence). The J segment lost 3 bases and the V segment lost 1 base, leaving 5 bases of the junction unmatched. CDR3 length equals 15 residues. CDR3 residues: CASSLGQGEDYGYTF. Here the CDR3 DNA reads TGTGCCAGCAGCTTAGGACAGGGAGAAGACTATGGCTACACCTTC.

This clone showed up just a few times. V is TRBV4-3 and J is TRBJ1-5; no reliable D call. This CDR3 has 15 amino acids. Trimming pared 0 bases from V and 7 bases from J, leaving 13 bases between. Germline CDR1 and CDR2: LGHNA and YSLEER. CDR3 nucleotides: TGCGCCAGCAGCCAAGATCTAAGCCTCACCCAGCCCCAGCATTTT. Its translation: CASSQDLSLTQPQHF.

As regards this clone: The sample contains more than one DNA sequence encoding this CDR3. This CDR3 is CASTYSNQPQHF. DNA of the CDR3: TGTGCCAGCACCTACAGCAATCAGCCCCAGCATTTT. The chain couples TRBV12-3 or TRBV12-4 to TRBJ1-5; D unclear. V was cut by 7 bases and J by 1 base, with 5 bases left in between. CDR3 length: 12 residues.

The chain joins TRBV6-4 to TRBJ1-5; 8 nucleotides align to TRBD1. The CDR3 totals 15 residues. V shed 6 bases, J shed 4 bases, and the junction held 8 bases outside the gene matches. Germline V CDR1 and CDR2: MRHNA, SNTAGT. CDR3 sequence reads: CASSEGQGANQPQHF. Written as DNA, the CDR3 is TGTGCCAGCAGCGAAGGACAGGGAGCGAATCAGCCCCAGCATTTT.

The chain carries TRBV6-5 and TRBJ2-5; 8 positions match TRBD1. CDR3 length equals 13 residues. After removal of 6 bases from V and 4 bases from J, the junction contained 4 bases not matched to a gene. Germline V lookup: CDR1 MNHEY, CDR2 SVGAGI. DNA of the CDR3: TGTGCCAGCAGCCCCGGACAGGGAGAGACCCAGTACTTC. It encodes CASSPGQGETQYF.

The chain uses TRBV3-1 (or the pseudogene TRBV3-2) and TRBJ1-3; perhaps TRBD1 as D (5 bases). There are 17 residues in the CDR3. Between the trimmed V and J ends, which lost 0 bases and 7 bases, there was a span of 19 bases. CDR1 and CDR2 (germline): LGHDT, YNNKEL (reference sequence). CDR3 protein: CASSQDPPTVNGNTIYF. In DNA, the CDR3 is TGTGCCAGCAGCCAAGACCCCCCGACAGTGAACGGGAACACCATATATTTT.

The chain employs TRBV6-2 or TRBV6-3 and TRBJ2-2, with 8 bases that match TRBD2. V lost 6 bases and J lost 4; bases outside the gene matches: 10. Germline CDR1 is MNHEY and CDR2 is SVGEGT. The CDR3 loop spans 16 amino acids. CDR3 sequence reads: CASSIDSGVSTGELFF. CDR3 DNA sequence: TGTGCCAGCAGCATTGATAGCGGGGTCAGCACCGGGGAGCTGTTTTTT.

The chain carries TRBV7-2 and TRBJ2-5; no definite D call. This CDR3 contains 11 residues. Germline V gene lookup returns CDR1 SGHTA and CDR2 FQGNSA. V shed 5 bases and J shed 4 bases, with 5 bases lying between them. The CDR3 region is CASSALETQYF. CDR3 in DNA: TGTGCCAGCAGCGCGCTAGAGACCCAGTACTTC.

V usage is TRBV30 and J usage is TRBJ1-2; TRBD1 is a possible D gene (5 bases). Trimming removed 0 bases at V and 3 bases at J, with 11 bases between. CDR3 length: 14 residues. Germline values: CDR1 GTSNPN, CDR2 SVGIG (reference sequence). The CDR3 DNA is TGTGCCTGGAGTGTAAGTCAGGGCGACTATGGCTACACCTTC. Protein: CAWSVSQGDYGYTF.

The table lists this clone with a count of one. The chain couples TRBV2 to TRBJ1-1, with TRBD1 identical over 7 bases. V was pared by 4 bases and J by 0 bases, with 5 bases of the junction left unmatched. The CDR3 extends over 15 amino acids. The V gene's germline CDR1 is SNHLY and CDR2 FYNNEI. The CDR3 region has the DNA TGTGCCAGCAGTGCTTACACAGGGGTGAACACTGAAGCTTTCTTT. This codes for CASSAYTGVNTEAFF.

Relative to its sample, this clone is medium-sized. This chain connects TRBV4-1 to TRBJ2-3, with D possibly being TRBD2 (6 bases). The CDR3 is made up of 16 amino acids. The V end lost 1 base, the J end lost 1 base, and 12 bases lay between the germline ends. Germline lookup yields CDR1 MGHRA and CDR2 YSYEKL. The CDR3 sequence: CASSQGGQRGTDTQYF. DNA of the CDR3: TGCGCCAGCAGCCAAGGGGGCCAGCGGGGCACAGATACGCAGTATTTT.

V is TRBV6-6 and J is TRBJ2-4, with D perhaps TRBD1 (6 bases). Between the trimmed V and J ends, which lost 5 bases and 8 bases, there was a span of 19 bases. CDR3 length equals 15 residues. Germline loops: CDR1 MNHNY, CDR2 SVGAGI (reference sequence). CDR3 in DNA: TGTGCCAGCAGTCTCACAGGGTCACAGGGAGACATTCAGTACTTC. Its translation is CASSLTGSQGDIQYF.

This chain joins TRBV9 and TRBJ1-4; D not resolved. The V and J ends lost 4 bases and 4 bases respectively, with 11 bases between them. Germline values: CDR1 SGDLS, CDR2 YYNGEE. The CDR3 sequence is 14 residues long. The CDR3 bases are TGTGCCAGCAGCAACGACTACGATAATGAAAAACTGTTTTTT. It yields the protein CASSNDYDNEKLFF.

The chain couples TRBV13 to TRBJ2-2; 10 bases match TRBD1. The CDR3 has 17 residues. Germline V gene sequence: CDR1 PRHDT, CDR2 FYEKMQ (reference sequence). V was pared by 5 bases and J by 5 bases, with 11 bases of the junction left unmatched. CDR3 nucleotide sequence: TGTGCCAGCAGCACCACCCGGGACAGGGGCGAAACCGGGGAGCTGTTTTTT. Translating gives CASSTTRDRGETGELFF.